The 21 T cell receptor beta chains reported below all come from one sample, sequenced in a study of CD8+CD57+ T cells in acquired aplastic anemia. The template for TCR beta VDJ and CDR3 sequence profiling was genomic DNA. Via MiXCR, TCRdb re-called the reads, giving one row per CDR3 protein. The table records 150,000 or so distinct CDR3 sequences, about 50% of them present only once. Selection for sequencing was limited to patients who had shown CD8+CD57+ cell expansion by flow cytometry. The source material was sorted CD4+, CD8+, or CD8+CD57+ T cells (not recorded which) from PBMCs. Receptors originate from a human donor with aplastic anemia.

This chain's CDR3 is CSAGASTGELFF. DNA for the CDR3: TGCAGCGCTGGGGCTAGCACCGGGGAGCTGTTTTTT. The chain recombines TRBV29-1 with TRBJ2-2, with D perhaps matching TRBD1 (5 bases). CDR1 and CDR2 (germline): SQVTM, ANQGSEA. V shed 7 bases and J shed 4 bases, with 10 bases lying between them. This CDR3 has 12 residues.

The rearrangement links TRBV19 to TRBJ1-2, with D possibly being TRBD1 (6 bases). CDR1 and CDR2 from the germline V gene are LNHDA and SQIVND (reference sequence). The CDR3 has 13 residues. With 5 bases removed from V and 8 bases from J, the gap between germline ends came to 15 bases. The DNA of the CDR3 is TGTGCCAGTAGTGAGGACAGAACTGGGGGCTACACCTTC. Encoded protein: CASSEDRTGGYTF.

This clonotype has at least ten counts. The CDR3 here is CASSLVPGGGYTF. CDR3 bases: TGTGCCAGCAGCTTAGTTCCAGGGGGCGGCTACACCTTC. This sequence joins TRBV7-9 and TRBJ1-2; 8 bases line up with TRBD1. This CDR3 is 13 amino acids long. CDR1 and CDR2 (germline): SEHNR, FQNEAQ (reference sequence). The V gene end was trimmed by 1 base and the J gene end by 8 bases; junction bases not matched to a gene: 3.

In its sample, this clonotype was seen many times. The chain couples TRBV7-6 to TRBJ1-5, with D possibly being TRBD1 (5 bases). The germline V and J ends were trimmed by 1 base and 7 bases, with 11 bases remaining between them. CDR3 length: 14 amino acids. The germline V gene encodes CDR1 SGHVS and CDR2 FNYEAQ. CDR3 DNA: TGTGCCAGCAGCTTAGGTTTGGGGGTCCAGCCCCAGCATTTT. Translating it yields CASSLGLGVQPQHF.

In this sample, this clonotype turned up many times. The chain recombines TRBV2 with TRBJ1-1, with 12 nucleotides matching TRBD1. Germline V gene lookup returns CDR1 SNHLY and CDR2 FYNNEI. The CDR3 spans 16 residues. V was clipped by 3 bases and J by 5 bases; unmatched bases: 7. Here the CDR3 reads CASSEWDRGRTTEAFF. As DNA, the CDR3 is TGTGCCAGCAGTGAGTGGGACAGGGGGCGAACGACTGAAGCTTTCTTT. Full variable domain (missing parts from reference TRBV2 and TRBJ1-1): EPEVTQTPSHQVTQMGQEVILRCVPISNHLYFYWYRQILGQKVEFLVSFYNNEISEKSEIFDDQFSVERPDGSNFTLKIRSTKLEDSAMYFCASSEWDRGRTTEAFFGQGTRLTVV.

The rearrangement joins TRBV20-1 to TRBJ2-7, with D possibly matching TRBD2 (6 bases). Germline V CDR1 and CDR2: DFQATT, SNEGSKA (reference sequence). V dropped 4 bases and J dropped 0 bases, with 16 bases sitting between them. The CDR3 covers 15 residues. CDR3 coding DNA: TGCAGTGCTACGGATAGCGGCGTTACCTCCTACGAGCAGTACTTC. Residues: CSATDSGVTSYEQYF.

V and J are TRBV29-1 and TRBJ1-3; a possible D gene is TRBD1 (5 bases). The ends were cut back, 4 bases at V and 0 bases at J, with 10 bases in the middle. The CDR3 loop spans 14 amino acids. In germline, CDR1 is SQVTM, CDR2 ANQGSEA. This CDR3 reads CSVGWGLSGNTIYF. As DNA, the CDR3 is TGCAGCGTTGGTTGGGGACTCTCTGGAAACACCATATATTTT.

This chain uses TRBV20-1 with TRBJ1-1, with D unclear. This CDR3 spans 13 amino acids. In germline, CDR1 is DFQATT, CDR2 SNEGSKA (reference sequence). The V end was cut by 3 bases, the J end by 1 base, with 9 bases between. CDR3 bases: TGCAGTGCTAGTGCCGGAAAGAACACTGAAGCTTTCTTT. Its protein product is CSASAGKNTEAFF.

The rearrangement joins TRBV24-1 to TRBJ2-2; D not certain. V lost 4 bases, J lost 6 bases, and 14 bases lay in between. This CDR3 contains 15 residues. CDR1 KGHDR and CDR2 SFDVKD come from the germline V gene. DNA of the CDR3: TGTGCCACCAGTGACCCGGCAGTCAAGGCCGGGGAGCTGTTTTTT. Its protein product is CATSDPAVKAGELFF.

This clonotype appeared many times. The V call is TRBV7-6, the J call TRBJ2-2; 12 positions agree with TRBD2. Germline loops: CDR1 SGHVS, CDR2 FNYEAQ. CDR3 length: 15 residues. J was trimmed by 6 bases and V by 5 bases; bases with no gene match: 4. The CDR3 sequence: CASSPSSGGAGELFF. CDR3 coding DNA: TGTGCCAGCAGCCCCTCTAGCGGGGGGGCCGGGGAGCTGTTTTTT.

Comment on this clonotype: A much larger clone differs from this one at a single base, so this may be a read error. The chain couples TRBV27 to TRBJ2-7; the D gene is possibly TRBD1 (5 bases). The germline V and J ends were trimmed by 11 bases and 2 bases, with 13 bases remaining between them. The V gene's germline CDR1 is MNHEY and CDR2 SMNVEV (reference sequence). The CDR3 totals 12 residues. The CDR3 protein is CACGAKAYEQYF. For the CDR3, the DNA is TGTGCCTGTGGGGCCAAGGCCTACGAGCAGTACTTC.

Turning to this clonotype: The junction departs from germline at one end; a sequencing error may be responsible. The rearrangement links TRBV4-2 to TRBJ2-1, with 12 bases that match TRBD1. In germline, CDR1 is LGHNA, CDR2 YNFKEQ. The CDR3 runs to 16 residues. The CDR3 DNA follows: TGTGCCAGCAAGGCGACCGGGACAGGGGGCGGAAATGGGCAGTTCTTC. It specifies CASKATGTGGGNGQFF.

This chain links TRBV20-1 with TRBJ2-5, with D unclear. CDR3 length: 10 amino acids. V shed 6 bases and J shed 2 bases, with 4 bases lying between them. Germline CDR1 DFQATT, CDR2 SNEGSKA (reference sequence). Written as DNA, the CDR3 is TGCAGTGCACTGCAAGAGACCCAGTACTTC. Protein sequence: CSALQETQYF.

The chain links TRBV15 to TRBJ1-5; maybe TRBD1 (5 bases). Trimming shortened V by 0 bases and J by 3 bases, and 12 bases separated the two germline ends. The germline CDR1 and CDR2 sequences are LNHNV and YYDKDF (reference sequence). The CDR3 is 16 residues long. CDR3 in amino acids: CATSRDRGTINQPQHF. Written as DNA, the CDR3 is TGTGCCACCAGCAGAGATCGGGGCACTATCAATCAGCCCCAGCATTTT.

This chain joins TRBV11-2 and TRBJ2-7; no clear D. CDR1 SGHAT and CDR2 FQNNGV come from the germline V gene. The V end was cut by 4 bases, the J end by 1 base, with 11 bases between. The CDR3 totals 14 residues. The CDR3 here is CASSSNQVSYEQYF. DNA of the CDR3: TGTGCCAGCAGCTCAAATCAGGTTTCCTACGAGCAGTACTTC.

The chain is built from TRBV7-9 and TRBJ1-1, with a tentative D call TRBD1 (6 bases). CDR3 length: 16 residues. The V gene's germline CDR1 is SEHNR and CDR2 FQNEAQ (reference sequence). V was cut by 5 bases and J by 2 bases, with 18 bases left in between. The CDR3 nucleotides read TGTGCCAGCAGCGTTAGGGCAGGGGAAAGTAACACTGAAGCTTTCTTT. Protein product: CASSVRAGESNTEAFF.

This chain joins TRBV10-1 and TRBJ2-3; the D gene is possibly TRBD1 (5 bases). Trimming removed 2 bases at V and 4 bases at J, with 22 bases between. CDR3 size: 18 residues. Looked up from germline, CDR1 is WNHNN and CDR2 is SYGVQD (reference sequence). CDR3 sequence: CASSEVLGASPTADTQYF. The CDR3 DNA is TGCGCCAGCAGTGAGGTACTTGGGGCCAGTCCTACGGCAGATACGCAGTATTTT.

At least ten counts were recorded for this clonotype. V is TRBV27 and J is TRBJ2-7; no definite D call. The CDR3 contains 9 residues. Germline CDR1 reads MNHEY; CDR2 reads SMNVEV (reference sequence). V was shortened by 8 bases and J by 3 bases, with 2 bases between the two germline ends. The CDR3: CASGYEQYF. DNA of the CDR3: TGTGCCAGCGGCTACGAGCAGTACTTC.

This clonotype is labeled medium-sized. CDR3 sequence: CASSSQNAEQFF. CDR3 nucleotides: TGTGCCAGCAGCTCTCAGAATGCTGAGCAGTTCTTC. The rearrangement joins TRBV7-9 to TRBJ2-1; no firm D call. V lost 4 bases, J lost 9 bases, and 10 bases lay in between. This CDR3 contains 12 residues. Germline V lookup: CDR1 SEHNR, CDR2 FQNEAQ (reference sequence).

V is TRBV29-1 and J is TRBJ2-5; no reliable D call. The CDR3 is 12 residues long. CDR1 is SQVTM, CDR2 ANQGSEA, per germline. Trimming shortened V by 1 base and J by 5 bases, and 8 bases separated the two germline ends. CDR3 in DNA: TGCAGCGTTGAAGCCCCGAGGGAGACCCAGTACTTC. Translation: CSVEAPRETQYF. Combining the CDR3 with reference TRBV29-1 and TRBJ2-5 gives the whole variable domain SAVISQKPSRDICQRGTSLTIQCQVDSQVTMMFWYRQQPGQSLTLIATANQGSEATYESGFVIDKFPISRPNLTFSTLTVSNMSPEDSSIYLCSVEAPRETQYFGPGTRLLVL.

J is TRBJ2-5 and V is TRBV11-2; 11 bases fit TRBD2. Germline CDR1 is SGHAT and CDR2 is FQNNGV. The V segment lost 1 base and the J segment 9 bases; nucleotides outside the gene matches: 13. The CDR3 runs 17 residues. CDR3 in amino acids: CASSLGQKTSGAQPQYF. CDR3 coding DNA: TGTGCCAGCAGCTTAGGACAGAAGACTAGCGGGGCGCAACCCCAGTACTTC.